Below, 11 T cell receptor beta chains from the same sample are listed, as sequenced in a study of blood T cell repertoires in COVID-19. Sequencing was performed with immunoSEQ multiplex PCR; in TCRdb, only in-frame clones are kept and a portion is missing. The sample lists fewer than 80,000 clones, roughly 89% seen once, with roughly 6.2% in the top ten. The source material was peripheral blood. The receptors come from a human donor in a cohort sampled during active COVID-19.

DNA for the CDR3: TGTGCCAGCAGTGGAGACAGAGACTACGAGCAGTACTTC. It translates to CASSGDRDYEQYF. J is TRBJ2-7 and V is TRBV12-3 or TRBV12-4, with D perhaps matching TRBD1 (5 bases). Trimming cost V 5 bases and J 3 bases, with 11 bases left between them. This CDR3 has 13 residues.

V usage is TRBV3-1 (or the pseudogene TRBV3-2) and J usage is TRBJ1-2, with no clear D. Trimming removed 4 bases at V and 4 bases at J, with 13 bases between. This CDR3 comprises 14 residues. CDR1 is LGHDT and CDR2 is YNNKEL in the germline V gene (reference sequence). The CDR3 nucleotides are TGTGCCAGCAGCCCGTCACAGCACAGCTATGGCTACACCTTC. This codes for CASSPSQHSYGYTF.

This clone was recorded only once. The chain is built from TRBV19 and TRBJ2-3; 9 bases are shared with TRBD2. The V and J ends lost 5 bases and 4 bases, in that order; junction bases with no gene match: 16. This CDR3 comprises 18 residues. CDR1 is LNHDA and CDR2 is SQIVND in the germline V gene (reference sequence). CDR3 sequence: CASSSTTPLSGRADTQYF. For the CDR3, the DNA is TGTGCCAGTAGTTCCACCACTCCCCTTAGCGGGAGAGCAGATACGCAGTATTTT.

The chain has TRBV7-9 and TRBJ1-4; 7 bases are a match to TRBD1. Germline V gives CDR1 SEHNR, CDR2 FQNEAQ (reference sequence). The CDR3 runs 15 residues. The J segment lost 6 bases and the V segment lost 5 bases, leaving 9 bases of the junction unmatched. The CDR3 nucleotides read TGTGCCAGCAGCCCTGCGACAGGGCTGGATGAAAAACTGTTTTTT. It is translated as CASSPATGLDEKLFF. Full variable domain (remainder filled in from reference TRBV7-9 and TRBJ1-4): DTGVSQNPRHKITKRGQNVTFRCDPISEHNRLYWYRQTLGQGPEFLTYFQNEAQLEKSRLLSDRFSAERPKGSFSTLEIQRTEQGDSAMYLCASSPATGLDEKLFFGSGTQLSVL.

The CDR3 is CASRPRGPSEQYF. The DNA for the CDR3 is TGTGCCAGTAGACCAAGGGGGCCCAGCGAGCAGTACTTC. The rearrangement joins TRBV19 to TRBJ2-7; 7 nucleotides line up with TRBD1. CDR1 LNHDA and CDR2 SQIVND come from the germline V gene (reference sequence). CDR3 length equals 13 residues. The V segment lost 6 bases and the J segment 6 bases; nucleotides outside the gene matches: 8.

In DNA form, the CDR3 reads TGTGCCAGCAGTGACTCCCATCAAATGAGTCAGCCCCAGCATTTT. Its translation is CASSDSHQMSQPQHF. The J gene is TRBJ1-5, the V gene TRBV6-4, with unresolved D. Germline-derived CDR1 and CDR2 are MRHNA and SNTAGT. Trimming took off 0 bases at V and 6 bases at J, with 12 bases between the two ends. The CDR3 covers 15 residues.

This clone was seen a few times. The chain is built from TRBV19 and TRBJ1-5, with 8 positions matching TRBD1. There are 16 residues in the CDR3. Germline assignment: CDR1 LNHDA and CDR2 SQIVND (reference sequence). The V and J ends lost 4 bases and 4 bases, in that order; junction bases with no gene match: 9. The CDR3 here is CASSTRGQPTNQPQHF. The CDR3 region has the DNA TGTGCCAGTAGTACCAGGGGGCAACCAACAAATCAGCCCCAGCATTTT.

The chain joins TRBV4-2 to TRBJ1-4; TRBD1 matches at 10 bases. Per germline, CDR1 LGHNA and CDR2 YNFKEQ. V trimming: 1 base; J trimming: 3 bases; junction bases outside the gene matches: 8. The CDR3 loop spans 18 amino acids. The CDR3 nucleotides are TGTGCCAGCAGCCAAGCGGGACAGGGGTTGAAGGCTAATGAAAAACTGTTTTTT. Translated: CASSQAGQGLKANEKLFF.

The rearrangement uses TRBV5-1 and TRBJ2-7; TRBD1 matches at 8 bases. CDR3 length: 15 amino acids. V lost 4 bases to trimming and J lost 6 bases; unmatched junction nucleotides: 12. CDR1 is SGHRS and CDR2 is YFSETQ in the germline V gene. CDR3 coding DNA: TGCGCCAGCAGCCCCGTGGACAGGGTTCTTTCCGAGCAGTACTTC. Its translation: CASSPVDRVLSEQYF.

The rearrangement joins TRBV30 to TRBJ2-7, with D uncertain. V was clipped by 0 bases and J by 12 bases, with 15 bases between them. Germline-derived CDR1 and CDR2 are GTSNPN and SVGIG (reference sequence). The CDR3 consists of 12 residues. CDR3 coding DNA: TGTGCCTGGAGTGTCGGTAGTCTAGGTCCGTACTTC. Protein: CAWSVGSLGPYF.

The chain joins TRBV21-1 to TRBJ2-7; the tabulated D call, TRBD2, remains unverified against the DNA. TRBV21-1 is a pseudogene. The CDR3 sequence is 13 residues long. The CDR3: CASSRLAAYEQYF. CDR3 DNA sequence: TGTGCCAGCAGCAGGCTAGCCGCCTACGAGCAGTACTTC.